This T cell receptor (beta chain) was recorded in a study of blood T cell repertoires in COVID-19. Study-level information: Donors in the United States, Italy and Spain gave samples during acute or convalescent COVID-19. Sources were T cells, B-cell-depleted T cells, or PBMCs; the material itself was cDNA or gDNA.

CDR3 length: 15 amino acids. Looked up from germline, CDR1 is SGHVS and CDR2 is FNYEAQ. V was pared by 5 bases and J by 9 bases, with 8 bases of the junction left unmatched. In the authors' methods: For nucleated cells, counts were estimated from reference gene primer amplification. This table comes from immunoSEQ multiplex PCR, and its TCRdb copy is limited to in-frame clones, with some not included. The D gene and trimming were derived from the DNA, and the V and J assignments and clone size from that table. The table records under 50,000 clones, 89% of them present only once. This clonotype originated in a man in his sixties or seventies with active COVID-19. Sequencing was performed on peripheral blood. This chain connects TRBV7-6 to TRBJ1-6; 9 bases align to TRBD1. CDR3 DNA: TGTGCCAGCAGCCCTGGGACAGGGCAGGGTTCACCCCTCCACTTT. Translating it yields CASSPGTGQGSPLHF.